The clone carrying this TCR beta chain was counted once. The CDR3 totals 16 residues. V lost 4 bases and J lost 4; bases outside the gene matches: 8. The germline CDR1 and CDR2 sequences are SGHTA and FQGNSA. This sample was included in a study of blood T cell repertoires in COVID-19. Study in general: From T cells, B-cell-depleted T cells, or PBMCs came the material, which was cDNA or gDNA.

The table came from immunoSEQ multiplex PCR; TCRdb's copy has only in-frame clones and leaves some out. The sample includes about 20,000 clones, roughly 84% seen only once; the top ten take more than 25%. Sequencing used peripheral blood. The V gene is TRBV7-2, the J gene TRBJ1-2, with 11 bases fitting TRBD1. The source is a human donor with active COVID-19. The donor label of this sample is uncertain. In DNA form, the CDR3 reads TGTGCCAGCAGCTACAGATCCGGGACAGGGGGCTATGGCTACACCTTC. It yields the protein CASSYRSGTGGYGYTF.